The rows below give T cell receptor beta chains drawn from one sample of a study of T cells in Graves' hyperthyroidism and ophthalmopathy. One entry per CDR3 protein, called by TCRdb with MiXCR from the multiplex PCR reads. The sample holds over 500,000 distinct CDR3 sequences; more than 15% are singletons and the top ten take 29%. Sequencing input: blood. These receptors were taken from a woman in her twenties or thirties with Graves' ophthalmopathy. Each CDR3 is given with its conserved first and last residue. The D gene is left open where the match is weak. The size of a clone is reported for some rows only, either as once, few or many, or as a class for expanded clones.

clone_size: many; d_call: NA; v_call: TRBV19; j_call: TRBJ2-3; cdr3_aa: CASSYSGSDTQYF; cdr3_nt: TGTGCCAGTAGTTACTCGGGATCAGATACGCAGTATTTT
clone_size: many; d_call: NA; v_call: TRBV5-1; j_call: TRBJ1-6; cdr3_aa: CASSPEGLSPLHF; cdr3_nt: TGCGCCAGCAGCCCGGAGGGGCTTTCACCCCTCCACTTT
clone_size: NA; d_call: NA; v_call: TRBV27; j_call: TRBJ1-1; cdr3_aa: CASSFFSSRETFF; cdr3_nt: TGTGCCAGCAGTTTCTTCTCGAGCCGGGAAACTTTCTTT
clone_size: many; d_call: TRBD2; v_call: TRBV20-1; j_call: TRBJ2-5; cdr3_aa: CSASGVFTSGIQETQYF; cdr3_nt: TGCAGTGCTAGTGGGGTCTTTACTAGCGGAATCCAAGAGACCCAGTACTTC
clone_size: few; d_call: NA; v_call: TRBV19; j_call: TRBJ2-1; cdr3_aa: CASTRGRAVYNEQFF; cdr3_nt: TGTGCTAGTACGAGGGGGAGGGCTGTTTACAATGAGCAGTTCTTC
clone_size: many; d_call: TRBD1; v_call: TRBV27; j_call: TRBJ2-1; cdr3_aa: CASSIGTGANEQFF; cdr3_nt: TGTGCCAGCAGTATCGGGACAGGGGCCAATGAGCAGTTCTTC
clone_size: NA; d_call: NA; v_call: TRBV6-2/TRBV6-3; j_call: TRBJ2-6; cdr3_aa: CASTTKAGANVLTF; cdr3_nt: TGTGCCAGCACAACGAAGGCGGGGGCCAACGTCCTGACTTTC
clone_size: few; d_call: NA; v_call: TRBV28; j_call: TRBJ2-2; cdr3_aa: CASSFDEGTPANTGELFF; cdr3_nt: TGTGCCAGCAGTTTCGATGAGGGAACGCCCGCGAACACCGGGGAGCTGTTTTTT
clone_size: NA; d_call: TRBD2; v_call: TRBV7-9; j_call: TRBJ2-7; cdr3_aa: CATAGGVSSYEQYF; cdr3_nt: TGTGCCACCGCGGGGGGTGTTAGCTCCTACGAGCAGTACTTC
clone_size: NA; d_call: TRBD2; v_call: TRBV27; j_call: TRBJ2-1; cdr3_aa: CASSKLAGESNEQFF; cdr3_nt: TGTGCCAGCAGCAAGCTAGCGGGAGAATCCAATGAGCAGTTCTTC
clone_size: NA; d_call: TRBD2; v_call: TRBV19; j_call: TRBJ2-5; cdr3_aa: CASSILAGGPETQYF; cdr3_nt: TGTGCCAGTAGTATCCTAGCGGGAGGGCCGGAGACCCAGTACTTC
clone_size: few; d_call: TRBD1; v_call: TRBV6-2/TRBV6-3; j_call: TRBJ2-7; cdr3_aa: CASSYAAGGYEQYF; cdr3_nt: TGTGCCAGCAGTTACGCCGCAGGGGGCTACGAGCAGTACTTC
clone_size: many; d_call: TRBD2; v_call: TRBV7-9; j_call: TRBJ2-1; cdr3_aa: CASSLATEPPGLAGRGAYNEQFF; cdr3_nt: TGTGCCAGCAGCTTAGCGACAGAACCTCCGGGACTAGCGGGAAGGGGGGCCTACAATGAGCAGTTCTTC
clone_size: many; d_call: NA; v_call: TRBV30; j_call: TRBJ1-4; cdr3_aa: CAWDGATTTNEKLFF; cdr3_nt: TGTGCCTGGGATGGGGCGACAACAACTAATGAAAAACTGTTTTTT
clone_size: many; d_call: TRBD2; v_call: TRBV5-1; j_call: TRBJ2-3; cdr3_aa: CASSSRPGLAGGRAADTQYF; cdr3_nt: TGCGCCAGCAGCTCGAGACCGGGACTAGCGGGAGGGAGGGCCGCAGATACGCAGTATTTT
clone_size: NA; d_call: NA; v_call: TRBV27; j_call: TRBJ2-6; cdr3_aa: CASSLTFQEANVLTF; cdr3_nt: TGTGCCAGCAGCCTGACATTCCAAGAGGCCAACGTCCTGACTTTC
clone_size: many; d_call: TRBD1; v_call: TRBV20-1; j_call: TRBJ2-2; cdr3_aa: CSARRDRATGELFF; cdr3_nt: TGCAGTGCTAGGAGGGACAGGGCGACCGGGGAGCTGTTTTTT
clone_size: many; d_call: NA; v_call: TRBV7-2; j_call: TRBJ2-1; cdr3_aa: CASSHGGRPWEQFF; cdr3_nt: TGTGCCAGCAGCCACGGGGGGCGGCCGTGGGAGCAGTTCTTC
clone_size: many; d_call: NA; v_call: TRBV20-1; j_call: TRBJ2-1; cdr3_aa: CSASLGRGSYNEQFF; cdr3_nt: TGCAGTGCTAGTTTGGGCAGGGGATCCTACAATGAGCAGTTCTTC
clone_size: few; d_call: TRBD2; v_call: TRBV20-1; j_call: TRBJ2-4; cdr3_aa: CSASSLAGGLQNIQYF; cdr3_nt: TGCAGTGCTTCCTCTTTAGCGGGAGGATTACAAAACATTCAGTACTTC
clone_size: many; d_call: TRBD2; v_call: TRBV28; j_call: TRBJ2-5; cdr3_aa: CASRAGGSLRETQYF; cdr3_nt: TGTGCCAGTCGAGCGGGCGGGAGTTTAAGAGAGACCCAGTACTTC
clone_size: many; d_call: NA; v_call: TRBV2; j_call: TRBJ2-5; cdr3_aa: CASPEGETQYF; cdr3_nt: TGTGCCAGCCCAGAGGGGGAGACCCAGTACTTC
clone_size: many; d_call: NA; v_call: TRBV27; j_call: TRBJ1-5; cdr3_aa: CASSINFRGNQPQHF; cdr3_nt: TGTGCCAGCAGTATTAACTTTCGGGGAAATCAGCCCCAGCATTTT
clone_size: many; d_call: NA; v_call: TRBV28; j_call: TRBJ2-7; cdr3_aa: CASARDLFLEQYF; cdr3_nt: TGTGCCAGCGCTCGGGACCTCTTCCTCGAGCAGTACTTC
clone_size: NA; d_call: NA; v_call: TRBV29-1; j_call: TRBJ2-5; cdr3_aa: CSVVISRETQYF; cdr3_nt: TGCAGCGTTGTAATTAGCCGGGAGACCCAGTACTTC
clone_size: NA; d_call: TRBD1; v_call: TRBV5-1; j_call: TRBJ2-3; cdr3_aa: CASKTRDRGYSSTDTQYF; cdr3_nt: TGCGCCAGCAAAACACGGGACAGGGGATACTCTAGCACAGATACGCAGTATTTT
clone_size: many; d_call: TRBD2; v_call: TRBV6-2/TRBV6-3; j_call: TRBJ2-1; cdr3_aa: CASSYSRIPGGRNEQFF; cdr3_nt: TGTGCCAGCAGTTACTCGAGAATTCCGGGAGGGAGGAATGAGCAGTTCTTC
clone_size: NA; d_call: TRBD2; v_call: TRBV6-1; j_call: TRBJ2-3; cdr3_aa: CASPRTSGRSMVLYTQYF; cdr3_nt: TGTGCCAGCCCCCGGACTAGCGGGCGGAGTATGGTACTATATACGCAGTATTTT
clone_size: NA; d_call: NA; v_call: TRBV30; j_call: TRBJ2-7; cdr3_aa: CAWSRGYEQHF; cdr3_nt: TGTGCCTGGAGTCGAGGGTATGAGCAGCACTTC
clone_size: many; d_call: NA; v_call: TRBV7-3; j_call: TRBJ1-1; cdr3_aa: CASSPTPLSTEAFF; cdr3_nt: TGTGCCAGCAGCCCCACTCCCTTGAGCACTGAAGCTTTCTTT
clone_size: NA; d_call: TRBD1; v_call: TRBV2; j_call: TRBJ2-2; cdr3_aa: CASSKTGTGVSGELFF; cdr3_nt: TGTGCCAGCAGCAAGACCGGGACAGGGGTCTCCGGGGAGCTGTTTTTT
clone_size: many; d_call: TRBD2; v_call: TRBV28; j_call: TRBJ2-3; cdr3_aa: CASSYLTSGSTDTQYF; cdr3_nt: TGTGCCAGCAGTTATTTGACTAGCGGAAGCACAGATACGCAGTATTTT
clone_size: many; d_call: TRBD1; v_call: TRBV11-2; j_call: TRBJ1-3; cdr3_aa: CASSPGQGASGNTIYF; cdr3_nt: TGTGCCAGCAGCCCAGGACAGGGGGCCTCTGGAAACACCATATATTTT
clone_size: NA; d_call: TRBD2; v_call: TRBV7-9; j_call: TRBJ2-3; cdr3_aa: CASSSWGGRELADTQYF; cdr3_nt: TGTGCCAGCAGTTCCTGGGGAGGGCGGGAGCTCGCAGATACGCAGTATTTT
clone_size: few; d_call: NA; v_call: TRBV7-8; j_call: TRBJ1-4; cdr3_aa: CASSFRRLAHEKLFF; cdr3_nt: TGTGCCAGCAGCTTCCGCCGACTAGCCCATGAAAAACTGTTTTTT
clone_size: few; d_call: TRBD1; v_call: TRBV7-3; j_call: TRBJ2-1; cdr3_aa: CASNKDRGPNEQFF; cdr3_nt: TGTGCCAGCAACAAAGACAGGGGGCCCAATGAGCAGTTCTTC
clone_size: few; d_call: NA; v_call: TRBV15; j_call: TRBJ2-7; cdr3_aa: CATSRQGGYEQYF; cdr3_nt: TGTGCCACCAGCAGACAGGGCGGCTACGAGCAGTACTTC
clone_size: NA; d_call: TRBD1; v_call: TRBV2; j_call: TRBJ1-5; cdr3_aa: CATRTGEHQPQHF; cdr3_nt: TGTGCCACCAGGACAGGGGAGCATCAGCCCCAGCATTTT
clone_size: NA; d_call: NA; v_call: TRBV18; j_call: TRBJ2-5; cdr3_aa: CASSPSLVETQYF; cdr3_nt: TGTGCCAGCTCACCTTCCCTGGTGGAGACCCAGTACTTC
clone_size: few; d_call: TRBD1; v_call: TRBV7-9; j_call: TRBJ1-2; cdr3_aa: CASSSRDRANYGYTF; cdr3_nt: TGTGCCAGCAGCTCCCGGGACAGGGCTAACTATGGCTACACCTTC
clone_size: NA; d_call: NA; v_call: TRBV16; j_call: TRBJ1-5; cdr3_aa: CASSNDGGNQPQHF; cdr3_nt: TGTGCCAGCAGCAACGACGGGGGGAATCAGCCCCAGCATTTT
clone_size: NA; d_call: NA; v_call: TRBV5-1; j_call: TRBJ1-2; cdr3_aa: CASSSRVGGRSYGYTF; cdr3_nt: TGCGCCAGCAGCTCCAGGGTGGGGGGCAGATCCTATGGCTACACCTTC
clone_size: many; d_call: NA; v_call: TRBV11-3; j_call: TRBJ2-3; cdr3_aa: CASSLRGRDTDTQYF; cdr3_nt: TGTGCCAGCAGCTTGAGGGGACGGGACACAGATACGCAGTATTTT
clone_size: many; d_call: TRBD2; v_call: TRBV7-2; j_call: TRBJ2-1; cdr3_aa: CASSLAMRLAGVGYNEQFF; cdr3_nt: TGTGCCAGCAGCTTAGCGATGCGACTAGCGGGAGTAGGCTACAATGAGCAGTTCTTC
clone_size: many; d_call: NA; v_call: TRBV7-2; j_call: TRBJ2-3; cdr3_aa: CASSLTVVPDTQYF; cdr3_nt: TGTGCCAGCAGCTTAACCGTTGTACCAGATACGCAGTATTTT
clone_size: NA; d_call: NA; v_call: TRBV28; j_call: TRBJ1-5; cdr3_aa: CASNRQISNQPQHF; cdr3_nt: TGTGCCAGCAACAGACAGATTAGCAATCAGCCCCAGCATTTT
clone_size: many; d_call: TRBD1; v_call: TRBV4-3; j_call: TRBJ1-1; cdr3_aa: CASSPTGGRAFF; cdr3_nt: TGCGCCAGCAGCCCGACAGGGGGCCGGGCTTTCTTT
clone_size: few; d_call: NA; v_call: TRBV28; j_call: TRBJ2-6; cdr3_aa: CASSLSGISGANVLTF; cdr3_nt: TGTGCCAGCAGTTTATCAGGGATTTCTGGGGCCAACGTCCTGACTTTC
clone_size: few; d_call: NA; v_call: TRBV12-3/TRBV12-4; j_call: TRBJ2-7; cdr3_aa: CASSRTSRYEQYF; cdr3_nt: TGTGCCAGCAGTCGGACTTCACGATACGAGCAGTACTTC
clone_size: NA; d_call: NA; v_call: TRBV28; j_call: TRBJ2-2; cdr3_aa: CASSGDLMDTGELFF; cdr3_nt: TGTGCCAGCAGCGGGGACCTTATGGACACCGGGGAGCTGTTTTTT
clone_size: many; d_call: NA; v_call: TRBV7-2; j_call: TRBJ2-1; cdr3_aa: CASSPGTSYNEQFF; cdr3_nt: TGTGCCAGCAGCCCAGGGACGTCATACAATGAGCAGTTCTTC
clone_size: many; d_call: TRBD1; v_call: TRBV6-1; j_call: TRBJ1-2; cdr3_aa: CGTTSDRVGGYTF; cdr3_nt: TGTGGGACCACCTCCGACAGGGTTGGTGGCTACACCTTC
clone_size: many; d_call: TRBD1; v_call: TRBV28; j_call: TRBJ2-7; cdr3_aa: CASSITGQISYEQYF; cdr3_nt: TGTGCCAGCAGTATTACGGGACAGATATCCTACGAGCAGTACTTC
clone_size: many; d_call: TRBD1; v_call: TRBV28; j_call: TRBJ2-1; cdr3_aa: CASTKTGGDEQFF; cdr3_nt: TGTGCCAGCACCAAGACAGGGGGGGATGAGCAGTTCTTC
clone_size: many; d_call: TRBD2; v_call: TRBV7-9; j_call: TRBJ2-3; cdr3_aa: CASRDLAGGLTDTQYF; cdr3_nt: TGTGCCAGCAGGGATCTAGCGGGAGGGCTTACAGATACGCAGTATTTT
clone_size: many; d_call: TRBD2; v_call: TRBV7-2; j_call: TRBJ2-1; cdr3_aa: CASSYGLADYNEQFF; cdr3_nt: TGTGCCAGCAGCTACGGGCTAGCGGATTACAATGAGCAGTTCTTC
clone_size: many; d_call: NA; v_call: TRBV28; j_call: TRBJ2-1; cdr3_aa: CASSLSGSGNEQFF; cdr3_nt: TGTGCCAGCAGTTTGAGTGGGAGCGGCAATGAGCAGTTCTTC
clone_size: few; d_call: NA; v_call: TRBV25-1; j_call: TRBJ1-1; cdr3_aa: CASSPGEDYTEAFF; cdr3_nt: TGTGCCAGCAGCCCAGGGGAGGACTACACTGAAGCTTTCTTT
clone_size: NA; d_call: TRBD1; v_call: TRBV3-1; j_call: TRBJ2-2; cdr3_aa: CASSPRGPYTGELFF; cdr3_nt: TGTGCCAGCAGCCCCAGGGGGCCTTACACCGGGGAGCTGTTTTTT
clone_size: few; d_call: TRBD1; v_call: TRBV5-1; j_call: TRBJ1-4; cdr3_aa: CASSSQGATNEKLFF; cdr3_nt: TGCGCCAGCAGCTCACAGGGGGCGACTAATGAAAAACTGTTTTTT